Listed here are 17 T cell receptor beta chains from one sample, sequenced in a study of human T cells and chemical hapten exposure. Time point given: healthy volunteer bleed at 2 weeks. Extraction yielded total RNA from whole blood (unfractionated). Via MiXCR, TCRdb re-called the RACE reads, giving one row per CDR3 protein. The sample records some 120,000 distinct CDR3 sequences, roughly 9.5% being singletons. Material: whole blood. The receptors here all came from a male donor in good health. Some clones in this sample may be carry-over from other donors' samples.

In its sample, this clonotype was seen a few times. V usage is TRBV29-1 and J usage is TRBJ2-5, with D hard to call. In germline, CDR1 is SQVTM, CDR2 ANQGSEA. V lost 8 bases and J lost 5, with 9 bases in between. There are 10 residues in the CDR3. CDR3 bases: TGCAGCACGTCCCATGAGACCCAGTACTTC. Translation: CSTSHETQYF.

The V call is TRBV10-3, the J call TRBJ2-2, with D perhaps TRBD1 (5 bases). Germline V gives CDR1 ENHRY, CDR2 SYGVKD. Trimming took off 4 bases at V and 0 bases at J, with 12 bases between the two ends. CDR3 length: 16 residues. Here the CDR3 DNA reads TGTGCCATCAGTGTTGGACACCTAACGAACACCGGGGAGCTGTTTTTT. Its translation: CAISVGHLTNTGELFF.

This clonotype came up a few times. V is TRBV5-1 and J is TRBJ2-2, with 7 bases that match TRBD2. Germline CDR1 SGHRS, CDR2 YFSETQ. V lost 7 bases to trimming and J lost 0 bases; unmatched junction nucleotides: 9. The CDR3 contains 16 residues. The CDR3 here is CASSPIAGANTGELFF. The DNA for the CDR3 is TGCGCCAGCTCCCCGATAGCGGGCGCGAACACCGGGGAGCTGTTTTTT.

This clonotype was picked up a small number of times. The CDR3 DNA is TGTGCCAGCAGACAGGCGGACAGGGTAATCAACGAGCAGTACTTC. Its protein product is CASRQADRVINEQYF. The chain is built from TRBV6-1 and TRBJ2-7; 8 bases map to TRBD1. Trimming took 6 bases from V and 5 from J; bases not matched to a gene: 12. This CDR3 comprises 15 residues. Germline lookup yields CDR1 MNHNS and CDR2 SASEGT.

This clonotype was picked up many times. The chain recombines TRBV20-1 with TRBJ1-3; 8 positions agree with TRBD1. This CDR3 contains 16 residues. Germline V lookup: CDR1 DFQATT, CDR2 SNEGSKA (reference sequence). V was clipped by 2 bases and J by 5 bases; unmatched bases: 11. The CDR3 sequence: CSARSPYRDRRNTIYF. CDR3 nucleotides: TGCAGTGCTAGATCCCCCTACCGGGACAGGAGAAACACCATATATTTT.

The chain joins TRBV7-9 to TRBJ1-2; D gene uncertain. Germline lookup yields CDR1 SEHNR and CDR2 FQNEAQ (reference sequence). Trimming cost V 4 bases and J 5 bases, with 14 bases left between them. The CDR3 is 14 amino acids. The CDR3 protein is CASSSHPASYGYTF. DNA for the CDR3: TGTGCCAGCAGCTCACACCCCGCCTCATATGGCTACACCTTC. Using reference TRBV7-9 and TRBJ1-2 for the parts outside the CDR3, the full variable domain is DTGVSQNPRHKITKRGQNVTFRCDPISEHNRLYWYRQTLGQGPEFLTYFQNEAQLEKSRLLSDRFSAERPKGSFSTLEIQRTEQGDSAMYLCASSSHPASYGYTFGSGTRLTVV.

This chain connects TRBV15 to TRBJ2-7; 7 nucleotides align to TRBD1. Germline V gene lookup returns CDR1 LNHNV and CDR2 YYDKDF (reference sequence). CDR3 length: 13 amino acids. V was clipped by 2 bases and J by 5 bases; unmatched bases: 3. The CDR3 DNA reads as TGTGCCACCAGCAGATTCCAGGGGGACGAGCAGTACTTC. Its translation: CATSRFQGDEQYF.

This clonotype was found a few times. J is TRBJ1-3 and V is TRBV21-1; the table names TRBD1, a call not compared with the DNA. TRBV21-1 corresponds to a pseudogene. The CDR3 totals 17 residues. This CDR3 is CASSKHTTGDSGNTIYF. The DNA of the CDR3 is TGTGCCAGCAGCAAGCATACAACAGGAGACTCTGGAAACACCATATATTTT.

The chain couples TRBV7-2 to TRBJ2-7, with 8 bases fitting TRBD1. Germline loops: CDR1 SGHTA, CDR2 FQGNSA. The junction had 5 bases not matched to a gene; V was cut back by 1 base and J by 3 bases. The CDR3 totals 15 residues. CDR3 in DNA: TGTGCCAGCAGCTTAGGGACAGGGTTTAGCTACGAGCAGTACTTC. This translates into CASSLGTGFSYEQYF. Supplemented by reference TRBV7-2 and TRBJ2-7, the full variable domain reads GAGVSQSPSNKVTEKGKDVELRCDPISGHTALYWYRQSLGQGLEFLIYFQGNSAPDKSGLPSDRFSAERTGGSVSTLTIQRTQQEDSAVYLCASSLGTGFSYEQYFGPGTRLTVT.

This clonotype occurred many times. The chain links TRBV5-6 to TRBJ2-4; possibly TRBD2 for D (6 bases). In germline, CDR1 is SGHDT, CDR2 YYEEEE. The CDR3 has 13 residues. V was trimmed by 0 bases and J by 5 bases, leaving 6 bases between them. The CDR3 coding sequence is TGTGCCAGCAGCTTGGTAGCGGAAAACATTCAGTACTTC. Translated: CASSLVAENIQYF. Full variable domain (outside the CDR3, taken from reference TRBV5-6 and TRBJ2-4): DAGVTQSPTHLIKTRGQQVTLRCSPKSGHDTVSWYQQALGQGPQFIFQYYEEEERQRGNFPDRFSGHQFPNYSSELNVNALLLGDSALYLCASSLVAENIQYFGAGTRLSVL.

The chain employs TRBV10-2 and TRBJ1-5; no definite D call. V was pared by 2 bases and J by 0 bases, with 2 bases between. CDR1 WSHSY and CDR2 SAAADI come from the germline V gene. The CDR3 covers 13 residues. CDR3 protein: CASSENSNQPQHF. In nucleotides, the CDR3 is TGCGCCAGCAGTGAGAATAGCAATCAGCCCCAGCATTTT.

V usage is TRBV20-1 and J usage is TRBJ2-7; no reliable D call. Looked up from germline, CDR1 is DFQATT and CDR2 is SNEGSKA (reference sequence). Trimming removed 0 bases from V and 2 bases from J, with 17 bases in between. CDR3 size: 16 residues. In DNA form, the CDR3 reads TGCAGTGCTAGAGATAGGTCAGGTCTTCGACCCTACGAGCAGTACTTC. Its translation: CSARDRSGLRPYEQYF.

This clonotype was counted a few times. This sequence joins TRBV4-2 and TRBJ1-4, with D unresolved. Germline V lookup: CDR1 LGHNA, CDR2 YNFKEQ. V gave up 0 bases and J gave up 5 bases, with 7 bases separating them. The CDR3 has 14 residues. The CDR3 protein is CASSQESLNEKLFF. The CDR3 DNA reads TGTGCCAGCAGCCAAGAGAGCCTAAATGAAAAACTGTTTTTT.

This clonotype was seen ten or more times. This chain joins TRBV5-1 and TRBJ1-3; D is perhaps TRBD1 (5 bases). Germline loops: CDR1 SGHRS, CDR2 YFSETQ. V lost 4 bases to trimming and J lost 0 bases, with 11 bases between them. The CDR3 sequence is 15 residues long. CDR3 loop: CASSPGDSSGNTIYF. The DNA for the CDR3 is TGCGCCAGCAGCCCGGGGGATAGCTCTGGAAACACCATATATTTT.

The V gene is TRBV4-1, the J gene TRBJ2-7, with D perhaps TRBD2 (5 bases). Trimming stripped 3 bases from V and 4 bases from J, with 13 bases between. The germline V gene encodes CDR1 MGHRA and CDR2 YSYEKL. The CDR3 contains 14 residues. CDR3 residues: CASSQGTRWYEQYF. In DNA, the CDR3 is TGCGCCAGCAGCCAGGGCACTAGATGGTACGAGCAGTACTTC.

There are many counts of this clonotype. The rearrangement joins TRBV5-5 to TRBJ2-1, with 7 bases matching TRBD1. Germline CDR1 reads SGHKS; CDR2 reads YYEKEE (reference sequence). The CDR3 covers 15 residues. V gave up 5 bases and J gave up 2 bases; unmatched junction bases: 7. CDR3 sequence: CASRPFQGAYNEQFF. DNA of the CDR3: TGTGCCAGCAGGCCATTCCAGGGGGCCTACAATGAGCAGTTCTTC.

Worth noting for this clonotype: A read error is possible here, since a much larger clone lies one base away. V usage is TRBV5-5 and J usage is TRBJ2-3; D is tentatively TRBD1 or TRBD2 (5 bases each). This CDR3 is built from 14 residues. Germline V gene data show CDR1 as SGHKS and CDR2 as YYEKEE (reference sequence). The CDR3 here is CVSSLGPSTDTQYF. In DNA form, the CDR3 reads TGTGTCAGCAGCTTGGGACCTAGCACAGATACGCAGTATTTT.